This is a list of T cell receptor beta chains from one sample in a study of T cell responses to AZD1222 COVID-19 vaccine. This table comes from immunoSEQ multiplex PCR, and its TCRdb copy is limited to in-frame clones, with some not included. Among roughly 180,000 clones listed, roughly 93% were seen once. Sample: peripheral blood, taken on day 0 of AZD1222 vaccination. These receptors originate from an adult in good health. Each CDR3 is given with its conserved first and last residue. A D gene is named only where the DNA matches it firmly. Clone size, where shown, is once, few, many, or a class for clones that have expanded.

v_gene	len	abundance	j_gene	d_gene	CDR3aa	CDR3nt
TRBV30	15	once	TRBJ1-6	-	CAWSAGDGRNSPLHF	TGTGCCTGGAGTGCCGGGGACGGTCGAAATTCACCCCTCCACTTT
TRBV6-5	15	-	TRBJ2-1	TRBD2	CASSLKRDPLNEQFF	TGTGCCAGCAGCCTTAAGCGGGACCCCTTGAATGAGCAGTTCTTC
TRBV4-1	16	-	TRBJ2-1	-	CASSQERQGSYNEQFF	TGCGCCAGCAGCCAAGAACGACAAGGCTCCTACAATGAGCAGTTCTTC
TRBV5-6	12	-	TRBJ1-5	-	CASSAGLTAQHF	TGTGCCAGCAGCGCGGGCCTGACGGCCCAGCATTTT
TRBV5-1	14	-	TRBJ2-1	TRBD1	CASSSGTGYNEQFF	TGCGCCAGCAGCTCGGGGACAGGCTACAATGAGCAGTTCTTC
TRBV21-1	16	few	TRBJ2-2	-	CASSGAGEVNTGELFF	TGTGCCAGCAGCGGAGCGGGAGAGGTGAACACCGGGGAGCTGTTTTTT
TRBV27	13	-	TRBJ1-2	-	CASSLGGGYGYTF	TGTGCCAGCAGTTTAGGTGGGGGCTATGGCTACACCTTC
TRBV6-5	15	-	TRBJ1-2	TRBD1	CASSYLGQGAPGYTF	TGTGCCAGCAGTTATCTGGGACAGGGGGCGCCTGGCTACACCTTC
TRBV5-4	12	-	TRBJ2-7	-	CASSLAGNEQYF	TGTGCCAGCAGCTTGGCTGGGAACGAGCAGTACTTC
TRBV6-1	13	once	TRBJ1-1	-	CASSEGRGTEAFF	TGTGCCAGCAGTGAAGGCCGGGGGACTGAAGCTTTCTTT
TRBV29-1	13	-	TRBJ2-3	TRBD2	CSVDREGTDTQYF	TGCAGCGTGGACCGGGAGGGCACAGATACGCAGTATTTT
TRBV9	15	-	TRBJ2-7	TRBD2	CASSGASGSSYEQYF	TGTGCCAGCAGCGGAGCTAGCGGAAGCTCCTACGAGCAGTACTTC
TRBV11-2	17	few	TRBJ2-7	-	CASSQFLRVGGTYEQYF	TGTGCCAGCAGCCAATTCTTAAGGGTTGGCGGGACTTACGAGCAGTACTTC
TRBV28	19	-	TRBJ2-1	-	CASSGGGRARPASYNEQFF	TGTGCCAGCAGTGGGGGGGGGCGGGCCCGTCCTGCCTCCTACAATGAGCAGTTCTTC
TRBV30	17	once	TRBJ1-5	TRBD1	CAWSTRDRPYSNQPQHF	TGTGCCTGGAGTACACGGGACAGGCCCTATAGCAATCAGCCCCAGCATTTT
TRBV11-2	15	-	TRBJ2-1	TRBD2	CASSLGLAAYNEQFF	TGTGCCAGCAGCCTGGGACTAGCGGCTTACAATGAGCAGTTCTTC
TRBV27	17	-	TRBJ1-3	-	CASSFFPPGLDGNTIYF	TGTGCCAGCAGTTTCTTCCCTCCTGGGCTGGACGGAAACACCATATATTTT
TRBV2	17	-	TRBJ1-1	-	CASSDTRDPLGGTEAFF	TGTGCCAGCAGTGACACCCGTGATCCTTTGGGGGGTACTGAAGCTTTCTTT
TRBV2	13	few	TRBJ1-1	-	CASSEGQWTEAFF	TGTGCCAGCAGTGAGGGTCAATGGACTGAAGCTTTCTTT
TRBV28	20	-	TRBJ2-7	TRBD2	CASQTPRTVGLAVNSYEQYF	TGTGCCAGTCAAACCCCTCGGACAGTGGGACTAGCGGTCAACTCCTACGAGCAGTACTTC
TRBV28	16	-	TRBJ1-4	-	CASSSPERPRGEKLFF	TGTGCCAGCAGTAGCCCTGAGAGGCCTCGGGGGGAAAAACTGTTTTTT
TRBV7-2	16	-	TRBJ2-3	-	CASSVTGSQSADTQYF	TGTGCCAGCAGCGTTACCGGGTCCCAGAGTGCAGATACGCAGTATTTT
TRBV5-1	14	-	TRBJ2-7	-	CASSFATPTYEQYF	TGCGCCAGCAGCTTCGCAACACCCACCTACGAGCAGTACTTC
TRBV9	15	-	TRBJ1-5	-	CASSSGPYSNQPQHF	TGTGCCAGCAGCTCGGGACCGTATAGCAATCAGCCCCAGCATTTT
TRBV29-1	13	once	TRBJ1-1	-	CSVRQVSWPEAFF	TGCAGCGTGAGACAGGTATCCTGGCCTGAAGCTTTCTTT
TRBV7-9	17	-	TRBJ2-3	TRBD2	CASSLGELAGATDTQYF	TGTGCCAGCAGCTTAGGTGAGCTAGCGGGAGCCACAGATACGCAGTATTTT
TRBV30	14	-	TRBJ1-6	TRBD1	CAWSVGTGNSPLHF	TGTGCCTGGAGTGTCGGGACAGGGAATTCACCCCTCCACTTT
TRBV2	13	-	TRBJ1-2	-	CASSDIASYGYTF	TGTGCCAGCAGTGATATCGCATCCTATGGCTACACCTTC
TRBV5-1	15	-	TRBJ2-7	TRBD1	CASSLGTGGKGEQYF	TGCGCCAGCAGCTTGGGGACAGGGGGAAAAGGCGAGCAGTACTTC
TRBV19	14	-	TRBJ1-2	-	CASRPGLGPYGYTF	TGTGCCAGTCGGCCCGGACTGGGCCCCTATGGCTACACCTTC
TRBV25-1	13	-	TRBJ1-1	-	CASMSRENTEAFF	TGTGCCAGCATGTCGAGGGAGAACACTGAAGCTTTCTTT
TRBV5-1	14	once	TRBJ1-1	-	CASSLARGGLEAFF	TGCGCCAGCAGCTTGGCCCGGGGGGGACTTGAAGCTTTCTTT
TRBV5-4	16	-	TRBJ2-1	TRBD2	CASSLMRGNSYNEQFF	TGTGCCAGCAGCTTGATGCGGGGGAACTCCTACAATGAGCAGTTCTTC
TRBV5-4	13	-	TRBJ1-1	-	CASSLAGNTEAFF	TGTGCCAGCAGCTTGGCCGGGAACACTGAAGCTTTCTTT
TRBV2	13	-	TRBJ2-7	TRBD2	CASSWTRAYEQYF	TGTGCCAGCAGTTGGACTAGGGCCTACGAGCAGTACTTC
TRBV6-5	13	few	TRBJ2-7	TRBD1	CASRQGASYEQYF	TGTGCCAGCAGACAGGGGGCCTCCTACGAGCAGTACTTC
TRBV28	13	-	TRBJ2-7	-	CASTRQVSYEQYF	TGTGCCAGCACCAGACAGGTCTCCTACGAGCAGTACTTC
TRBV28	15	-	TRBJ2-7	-	CASRFFGGPSYEQYF	TGTGCCAGCCGGTTTTTTGGCGGGCCCTCCTACGAGCAGTACTTC
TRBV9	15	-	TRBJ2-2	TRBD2	CASSPLAGEYGELFF	TGTGCCAGCAGCCCCCTAGCGGGAGAGTACGGGGAGCTGTTTTTT
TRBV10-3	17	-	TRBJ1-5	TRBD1	CAISESRDRDSNQPQHF	TGTGCCATCAGTGAGTCCCGCGACAGGGATAGCAATCAGCCCCAGCATTTT
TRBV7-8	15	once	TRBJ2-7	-	CASSPSSVSSYEQYF	TGTGCCAGCAGCCCCAGCAGCGTATCCTCCTACGAGCAGTACTTC
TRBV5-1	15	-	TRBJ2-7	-	CASRSGRLGSYEQYF	TGCGCCAGCCGATCGGGAAGACTAGGCTCCTACGAGCAGTACTTC
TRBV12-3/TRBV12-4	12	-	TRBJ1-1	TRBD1	CASSRDRQEAFF	TGTGCCAGCAGCAGGGACAGGCAAGAAGCTTTCTTT
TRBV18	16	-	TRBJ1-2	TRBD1	CASSPRRTGGADGYTF	TGTGCCAGCTCACCACGTAGGACAGGGGGCGCGGATGGCTACACCTTC
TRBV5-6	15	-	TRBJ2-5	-	CASSFQGLGAETQYF	TGTGCCAGCAGCTTTCAGGGTCTTGGAGCGGAGACCCAGTACTTC
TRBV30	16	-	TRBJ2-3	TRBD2	CAWSSLSGRTTDTQYF	TGTGCCTGGAGTAGCCTTAGCGGGAGGACCACAGATACGCAGTATTTT
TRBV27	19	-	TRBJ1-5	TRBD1	CASSLSIGTGKLGNQPQHF	TGTGCCAGCAGTTTATCGATCGGGACAGGGAAATTGGGCAATCAGCCCCAGCATTTT
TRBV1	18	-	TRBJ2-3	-	CTSSQEASAGGQGDTQYF	TGCACCAGCAGCCAGGAAGCCAGTGCGGGCGGGCAGGGAGATACGCAGTATTTT
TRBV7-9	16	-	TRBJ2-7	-	CASVRDGGDSKTGQYF	TGTGCCAGCGTCCGGGATGGGGGGGACAGCAAAACCGGGCAGTACTTC
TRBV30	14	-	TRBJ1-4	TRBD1	CACHRGTGGEKLFF	TGTGCCTGTCACCGGGGGACAGGGGGAGAAAAACTGTTTTTT
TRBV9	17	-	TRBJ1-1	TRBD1	CASSVAPVRGRDTEAFF	TGTGCCAGCAGCGTAGCTCCTGTCAGGGGGCGCGACACTGAAGCTTTCTTT
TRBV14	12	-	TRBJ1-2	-	CASSDEIYGYTF	TGTGCCAGCAGCGACGAGATCTATGGCTACACCTTC
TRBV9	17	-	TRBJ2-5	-	CASSVDGAGVGRETQYF	TGTGCCAGCAGCGTAGATGGGGCAGGGGTTGGTCGAGAGACCCAGTACTTC
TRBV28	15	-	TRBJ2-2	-	CASSLGLRNTGELFF	TGTGCCAGCAGTTTGGGACTTCGCAACACCGGGGAGCTGTTTTTT
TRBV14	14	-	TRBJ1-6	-	CASSQGPINSPLHF	TGTGCCAGCAGCCAAGGCCCGATCAATTCACCCCTCCACTTT